Listed below are T cell receptor beta chains from one sample, sequenced in a study of Graves' ophthalmopathy and Graves' hyperthyroidism. TCRdb independently ran MiXCR on the multiplex PCR reads; one entry per CDR3 protein. The sample contains hundreds of thousands of distinct CDR3 sequences, about 41% of which appear only once. The sequencing sample was made of peripheral blood. These receptors were obtained from an adult man with Graves' ophthalmopathy. Each CDR3 is given with its conserved first and last residue. D genes are given only for firm matches. The size field is filled for only some rows; it gives once, few, many or a size class.

>many|NA|TRBJ1-3|TRBV7-9
TGTGCCAGCAGCTCTTCCGGGGGCGATGGAAACACCATATATTTT
CASSSSGGDGNTIYF
>many|TRBD1|TRBJ1-2|TRBV29-1
TGCAGCGTTGAAGGTCAGGGGGGCAACTATGGCTACACCTTC
CSVEGQGGNYGYTF
>NA|NA|TRBJ2-6|TRBV7-9
TGTGCCAGCATACGATCGTCTGGGGCCAACGTCCTGACTTTC
CASIRSSGANVLTF
>many|TRBD1|TRBJ1-4|TRBV7-2
TGTGCCAGCAGCCGGTGGATGACAGGGCCCGAAAAACTGTTTTTT
CASSRWMTGPEKLFF
>many|NA|TRBJ2-6|TRBV12-3/TRBV12-4
TGTGCCAGCAGTTTTAGTCTACAGGGTAACTCTGGGGCCAACGTCCTGACTTTC
CASSFSLQGNSGANVLTF
>few|NA|TRBJ2-1|TRBV25-1
TGTGCCCGTCGAAGGGGCGATAGAGGCAATGAGCAGTTCTTC
CARRRGDRGNEQFF
>NA|NA|TRBJ2-6|TRBV29-1
TGCAGCGTTGAGGCAGGGTCCAACGTCCTGACTTTC
CSVEAGSNVLTF
>many|TRBD2|TRBJ2-7|TRBV2
TGTGCCAGCAGTGCCGTCGGTAGCGGGAGCCTCAAATCCTACGAGCAGTACTTC
CASSAVGSGSLKSYEQYF
>NA|TRBD1|TRBJ2-5|TRBV29-1
TGCAGCGCTCAGACAGGGAGCAATCAGCCCCAGTACTTC
CSAQTGSNQPQYF
>NA|NA|TRBJ2-2|TRBV11-3
TGTGCCAGCAGCTTGCCAGGAAAGGACGGGGAGCTGTTTTTT
CASSLPGKDGELFF
>NA|TRBD2|TRBJ2-7|TRBV4-3
TGCGCCAGCAGCCTGGGACTAGCGGTCTCCTACAAGCAGTACTTC
CASSLGLAVSYKQYF
>many|TRBD1|TRBJ2-7|TRBV7-9
TGTGCCAGCAGCAAGCCGGGACAGCACTACGAGCAGTACTTC
CASSKPGQHYEQYF
>NA|NA|TRBJ1-2|TRBV10-3
TGTGCCAGCAGTTACGGCGGGGGACCCAACTATCGCTACACCTTC
CASSYGGGPNYRYTF
>many|NA|TRBJ1-1|TRBV5-6
TGTGCCAGCAGCTTTACAGGAATGAACACTGAAGCTTTCTTT
CASSFTGMNTEAFF